This TCR beta chain was captured by sequencing in a study of response to subunit inactivated influenza vaccine. Trimming shortened V by 3 bases and J by 4 bases, and 15 bases separated the two germline ends. The CDR3 extends over 16 amino acids. Germline CDR1 is MDHEN and CDR2 is SYDVKM. TCRdb re-analysed the RT-PCR reads in MiXCR, keeping a single row per CDR3 protein. The table has roughly 650,000 distinct CDR3 sequences, less than 20% seen once. Sequenced material: PBMCs from blood, taken less than 13 days after vaccination. The chain employs TRBV28 and TRBJ2-2, with D perhaps TRBD1 (6 bases). This receptor was taken from a man between 45 and 60 years old who received an inactivated influenza vaccine. DNA for the CDR3: TGTGCCAGCAGTTTTTGGGGGCGCGTGAGCACCGGGGAGCTGTTTTTT. It specifies CASSFWGRVSTGELFF.